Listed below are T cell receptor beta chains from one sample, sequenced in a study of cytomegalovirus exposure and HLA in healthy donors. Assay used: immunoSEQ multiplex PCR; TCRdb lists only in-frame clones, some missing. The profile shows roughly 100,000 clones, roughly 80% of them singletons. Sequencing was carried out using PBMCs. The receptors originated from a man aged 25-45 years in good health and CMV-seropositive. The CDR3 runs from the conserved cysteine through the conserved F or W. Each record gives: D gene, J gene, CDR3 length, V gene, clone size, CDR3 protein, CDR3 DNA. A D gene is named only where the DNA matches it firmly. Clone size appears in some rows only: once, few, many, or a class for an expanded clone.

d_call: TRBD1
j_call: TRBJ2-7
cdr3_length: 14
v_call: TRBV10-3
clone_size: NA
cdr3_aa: CAISPGTGSYEQYF
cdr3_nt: TGTGCCATCAGTCCCGGGACAGGGTCCTACGAGCAGTACTTC

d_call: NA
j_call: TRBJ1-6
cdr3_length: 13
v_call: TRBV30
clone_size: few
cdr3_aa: CAWSEQGLSPLHF
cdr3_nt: TGTGCCTGGAGTGAACAGGGCCTTTCACCCCTCCACTTT

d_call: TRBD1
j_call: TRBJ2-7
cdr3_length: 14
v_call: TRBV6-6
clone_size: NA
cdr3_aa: CASISTGKNYEQYF
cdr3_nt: TGTGCCAGCATATCGACAGGGAAGAACTACGAGCAGTACTTC

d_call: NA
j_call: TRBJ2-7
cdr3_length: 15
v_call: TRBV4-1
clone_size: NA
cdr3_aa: CASSQEIQGSYEQYF
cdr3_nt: TGCGCCAGCAGCCAAGAAATACAGGGATCCTACGAGCAGTACTTC

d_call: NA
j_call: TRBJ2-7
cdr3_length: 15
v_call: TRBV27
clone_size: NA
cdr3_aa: CASSLGGGASYEQYF
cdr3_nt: TGTGCCAGCAGTTTGGGGGGAGGCGCCTCCTACGAGCAGTACTTC

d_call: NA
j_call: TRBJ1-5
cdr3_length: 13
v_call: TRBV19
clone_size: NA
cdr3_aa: CASMGDINQPQHF
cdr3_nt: TGTGCCAGTATGGGGGACATCAATCAGCCCCAGCATTTT

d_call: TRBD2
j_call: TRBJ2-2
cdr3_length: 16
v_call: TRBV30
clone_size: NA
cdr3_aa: CAWSVLSGGAGGELFF
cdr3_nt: TGTGCCTGGAGTGTACTTAGCGGGGGGGCTGGCGGGGAGCTGTTTTTT

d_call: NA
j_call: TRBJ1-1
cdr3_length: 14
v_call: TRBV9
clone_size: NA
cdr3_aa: CASSLEGEGAEAFF
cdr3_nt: TGTGCCAGCAGCTTAGAGGGGGAAGGGGCTGAAGCTTTCTTT

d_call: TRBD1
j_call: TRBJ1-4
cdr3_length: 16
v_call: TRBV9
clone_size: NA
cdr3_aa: CASSTGTGSNNEKLFF
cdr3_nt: TGTGCCAGCAGCACCGGGACAGGGTCAAATAATGAAAAACTGTTTTTT

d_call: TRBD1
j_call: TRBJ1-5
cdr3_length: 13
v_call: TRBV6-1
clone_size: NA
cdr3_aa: CASTPQGDQPQHF
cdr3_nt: TGTGCCAGCACCCCCCAGGGGGATCAGCCCCAGCATTTT

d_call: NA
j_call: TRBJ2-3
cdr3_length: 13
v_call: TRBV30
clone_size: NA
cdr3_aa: CAWSITGTDTQYF
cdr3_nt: TGTGCCTGGAGCATTACAGGGACAGATACGCAGTATTTT

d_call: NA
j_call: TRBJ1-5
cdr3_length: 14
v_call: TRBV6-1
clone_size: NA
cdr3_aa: CASSPTDSNQPQHF
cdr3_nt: TGTGCCAGCAGTCCTACAGATAGCAATCAGCCCCAGCATTTT

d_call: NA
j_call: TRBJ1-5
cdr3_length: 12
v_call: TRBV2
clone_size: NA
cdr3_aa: CASSAADQPQHF
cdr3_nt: TGTGCCAGCAGCGCCGCAGATCAGCCCCAGCATTTT

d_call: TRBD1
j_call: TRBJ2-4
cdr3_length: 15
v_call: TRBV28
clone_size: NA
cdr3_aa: CASSITGGAKNIQYF
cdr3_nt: TGTGCCAGCAGTATTACAGGGGGCGCGAAAAACATTCAGTACTTC

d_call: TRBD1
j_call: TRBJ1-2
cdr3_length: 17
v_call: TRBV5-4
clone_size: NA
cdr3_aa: CASSLGRGQGARYGYTF
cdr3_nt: TGTGCCAGCAGCTTGGGAAGGGGACAGGGGGCGCGTTATGGCTACACCTTC

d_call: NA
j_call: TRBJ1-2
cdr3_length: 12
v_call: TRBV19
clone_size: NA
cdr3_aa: CASSMGGLGYTF
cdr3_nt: TGTGCCAGTAGTATGGGGGGGCTTGGCTACACCTTC

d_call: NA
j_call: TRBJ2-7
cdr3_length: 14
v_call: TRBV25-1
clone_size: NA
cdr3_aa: CASSDGAYGNEQYF
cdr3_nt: TGTGCCAGCAGTGATGGTGCGTATGGTAACGAGCAGTACTTC

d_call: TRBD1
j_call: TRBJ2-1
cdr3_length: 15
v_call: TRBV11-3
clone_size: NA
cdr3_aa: CASSSRPGTENEQFF
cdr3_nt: TGTGCCAGCAGTTCTCGACCCGGGACAGAGAATGAGCAGTTCTTC

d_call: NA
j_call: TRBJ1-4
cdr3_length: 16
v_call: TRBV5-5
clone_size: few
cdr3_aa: CASSLGRVSTNEKLFF
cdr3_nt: TGTGCCAGCAGCTTGGGCCGGGTCTCAACTAATGAAAAACTGTTTTTT

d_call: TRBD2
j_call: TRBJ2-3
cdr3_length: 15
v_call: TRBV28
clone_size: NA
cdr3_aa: CASSLAGGFTDTQYF
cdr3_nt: TGTGCCAGCAGTCTAGCGGGGGGGTTCACAGATACGCAGTATTTT

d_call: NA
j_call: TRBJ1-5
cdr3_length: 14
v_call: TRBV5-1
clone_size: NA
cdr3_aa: CASSLEGGDQPQHF
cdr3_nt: TGCGCCAGCAGCTTGGAGGGAGGGGACCAGCCCCAGCATTTT

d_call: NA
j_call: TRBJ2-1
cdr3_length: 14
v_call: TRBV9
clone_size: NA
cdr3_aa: CASSGGGSTKEQFF
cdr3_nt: TGTGCCAGCAGCGGAGGAGGGTCCACAAAGGAGCAGTTCTTC

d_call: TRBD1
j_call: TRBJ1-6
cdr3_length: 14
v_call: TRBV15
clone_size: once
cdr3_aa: CATSITGESSPLHF
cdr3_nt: TGTGCCACCAGCATCACAGGGGAAAGTTCACCCCTCCACTTT

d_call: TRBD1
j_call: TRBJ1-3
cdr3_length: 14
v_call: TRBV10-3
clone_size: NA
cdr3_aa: CATSDRGNGNTIYF
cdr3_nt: TGTGCCACCTCCGACAGGGGGAACGGAAACACCATATATTTT

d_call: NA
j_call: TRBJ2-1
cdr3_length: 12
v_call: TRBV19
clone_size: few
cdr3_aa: CASSEHRNEQFF
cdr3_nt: TGTGCCAGTAGTGAGCACCGCAATGAGCAGTTCTTC

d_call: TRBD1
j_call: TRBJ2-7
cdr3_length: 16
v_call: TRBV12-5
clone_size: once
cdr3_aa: CASGLGQGAWSYEQYF
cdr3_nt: TGTGCTAGTGGTCTCGGACAGGGGGCATGGTCCTACGAGCAGTACTTC

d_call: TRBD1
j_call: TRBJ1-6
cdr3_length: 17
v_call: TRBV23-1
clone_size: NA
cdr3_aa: CASRRVPGQVLNSPLHF
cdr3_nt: TGCGCCAGCAGACGAGTCCCGGGACAGGTACTTAATTCACCCCTCCACTTT

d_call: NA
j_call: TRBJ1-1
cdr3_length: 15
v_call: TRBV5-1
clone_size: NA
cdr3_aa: CASSLAGGAEAEAFF
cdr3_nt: TGCGCCAGCAGCTTGGCCGGGGGGGCGGAGGCTGAAGCTTTCTTT

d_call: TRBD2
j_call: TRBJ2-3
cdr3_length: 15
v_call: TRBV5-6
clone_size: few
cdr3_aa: CASSSGLEGSDTQYF
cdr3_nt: TGTGCCAGCAGCTCGGGACTAGAAGGGTCAGATACGCAGTATTTT

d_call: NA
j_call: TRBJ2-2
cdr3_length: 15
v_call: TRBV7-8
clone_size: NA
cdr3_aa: CASSPSPTSTGELFF
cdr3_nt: TGTGCCAGCAGCCCCTCGCCGACTAGCACCGGGGAGCTGTTTTTT

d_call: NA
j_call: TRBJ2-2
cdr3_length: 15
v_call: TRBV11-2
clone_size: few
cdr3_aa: CASALTQQNRGELFF
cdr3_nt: TGTGCCAGCGCCCTCACCCAACAGAACCGCGGGGAGCTGTTTTTT

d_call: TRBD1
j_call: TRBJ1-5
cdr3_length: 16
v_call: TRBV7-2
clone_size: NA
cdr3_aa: CASSARDRYSNQPQHF
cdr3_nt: TGTGCCAGCAGCGCCCGGGACAGGTATAGCAATCAGCCCCAGCATTTT

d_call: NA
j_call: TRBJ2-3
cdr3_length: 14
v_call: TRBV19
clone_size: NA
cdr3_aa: CATRTLATSDTQYF
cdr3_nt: TGTGCCACCCGAACCCTAGCTACATCCGATACGCAGTATTTT

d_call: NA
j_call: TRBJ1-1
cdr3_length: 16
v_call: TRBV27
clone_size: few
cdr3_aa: CASSVTVATMNTEAFF
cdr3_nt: TGTGCCAGCAGTGTGACAGTGGCCACGATGAACACTGAAGCTTTCTTT

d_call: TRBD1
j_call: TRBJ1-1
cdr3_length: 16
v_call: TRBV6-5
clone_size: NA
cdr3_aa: CASSFGQGRRRTEAFF
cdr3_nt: TGTGCCAGCAGTTTCGGACAGGGACGGAGGAGGACTGAAGCTTTCTTT

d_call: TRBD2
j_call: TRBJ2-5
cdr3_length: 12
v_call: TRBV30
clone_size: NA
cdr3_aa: CAWRAGEETQYF
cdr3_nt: TGTGCCTGGCGAGCGGGGGAAGAGACCCAGTACTTC

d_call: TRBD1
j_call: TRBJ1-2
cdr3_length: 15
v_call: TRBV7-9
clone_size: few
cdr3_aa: CASSLGGQEGYGYTF
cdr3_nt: TGTGCCAGCAGCTTAGGCGGACAGGAGGGCTATGGCTACACCTTC

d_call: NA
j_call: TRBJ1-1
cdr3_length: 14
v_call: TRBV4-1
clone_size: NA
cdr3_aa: CASSKEAMNTEAFF
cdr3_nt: TGCGCCAGCAGCAAGGAGGCCATGAACACTGAAGCTTTCTTT

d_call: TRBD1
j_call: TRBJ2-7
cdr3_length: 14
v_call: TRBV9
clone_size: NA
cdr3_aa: CASSFGQGIDEQYF
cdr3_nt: TGTGCCAGCAGCTTCGGACAGGGTATCGACGAGCAGTACTTC

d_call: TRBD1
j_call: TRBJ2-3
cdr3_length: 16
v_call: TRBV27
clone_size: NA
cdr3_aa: CASSPHRGRGADTQYF
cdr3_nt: TGTGCCAGCAGTCCCCACAGGGGAAGGGGTGCAGATACGCAGTATTTT

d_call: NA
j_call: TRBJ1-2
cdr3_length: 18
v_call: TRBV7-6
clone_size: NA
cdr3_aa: CASSLERGGLLANYGYTF
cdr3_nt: TGTGCCAGCAGCTTAGAGAGGGGGGGACTTTTAGCTAACTATGGCTACACCTTC

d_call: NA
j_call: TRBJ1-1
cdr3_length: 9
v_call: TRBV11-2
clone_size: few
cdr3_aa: CAWSGGAFF
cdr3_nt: TGTGCCTGGTCGGGGGGGGCTTTCTTT

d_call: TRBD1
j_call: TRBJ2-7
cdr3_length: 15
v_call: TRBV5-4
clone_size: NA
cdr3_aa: CASSLEGQGAHEQYF
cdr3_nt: TGTGCCAGCAGCTTAGAGGGACAGGGGGCCCACGAGCAGTACTTC

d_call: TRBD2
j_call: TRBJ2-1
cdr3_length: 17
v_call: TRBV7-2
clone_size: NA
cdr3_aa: CASSLNPTSGTYNEQFF
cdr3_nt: TGTGCCAGCAGCCTCAATCCCACTAGCGGGACCTACAATGAGCAGTTCTTC

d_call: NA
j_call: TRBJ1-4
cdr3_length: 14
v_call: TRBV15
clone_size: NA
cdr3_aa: CATSRSRGFEKLFF
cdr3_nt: TGTGCCACCAGCAGGAGCAGGGGTTTTGAAAAACTGTTTTTT

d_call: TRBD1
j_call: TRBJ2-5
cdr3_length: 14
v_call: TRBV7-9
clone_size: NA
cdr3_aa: CASSEGTGVRAQYF
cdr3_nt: TGTGCCAGCAGCGAAGGGACAGGCGTAAGGGCCCAGTACTTC

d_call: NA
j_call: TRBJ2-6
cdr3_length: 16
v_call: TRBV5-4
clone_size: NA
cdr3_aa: CASSLSGPSGANVLTF
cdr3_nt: TGTGCCAGCAGCTTGAGCGGTCCATCTGGGGCCAACGTCCTGACTTTC

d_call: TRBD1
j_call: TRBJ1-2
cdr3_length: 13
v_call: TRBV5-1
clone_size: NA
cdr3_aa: CASSRDRGQGYTF
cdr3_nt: TGCGCCAGCTCCCGGGACAGGGGGCAGGGCTACACCTTC

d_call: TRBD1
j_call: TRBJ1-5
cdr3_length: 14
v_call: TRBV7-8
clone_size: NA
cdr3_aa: CASSSGTGGQPQHF
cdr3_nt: TGTGCCAGCAGCTCAGGGACAGGCGGCCAGCCCCAGCATTTT

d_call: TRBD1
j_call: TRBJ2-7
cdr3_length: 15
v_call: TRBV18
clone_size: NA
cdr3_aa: CASSPGQGLSYEQYF
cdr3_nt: TGTGCCAGCTCACCAGGACAGGGCCTCTCCTACGAGCAGTACTTC